One sample yielded the 8 T cell receptor beta chains listed below, sequenced in a study of human T cells and chemical hapten exposure (dated by TCRdb to the early 2020s). Reading the label with the study, this specimen's time point is: patch test 3, about 24 weeks after DPC sensitization. The treatment or condition label corresponds to: therapeutic diphenylcyclopropenone sensitization with weekly scalp DPC. Library construction relied on RACE. Instrument used: NextSeq 500. TCRdb reprocessed the public reads (quality trimming at Q25 with fastp, clone calling with MiXCR) and kept in-frame beta chains. Each CDR3 protein appears once, grouped with its most common genes and DNA. This sample comprises some 52,000 distinct CDR3 sequences, 9.9% of them detected only once. The ten largest clones take up roughly 15% of the sample. The sequencing used whole blood, collected in connection with sensitization to the hapten diphenylcyclopropenone (DPC). The receptors shown here come from a middle-aged woman with alopecia areata. Some clones in this sample may be carry-over from other donors' samples.

V usage is TRBV28 and J usage is TRBJ1-5; D ambiguous. CDR3 length equals 15 residues. Germline V gene data show CDR1 as MDHEN and CDR2 as SYDVKM. Trimming shortened V by 2 bases and J by 1 base, and 9 bases separated the two germline ends. The CDR3 DNA reads TGTGCCAGCAGTTTAGTTTCCGGGAGCAATCAGCCCCAGCATTTT. Its protein product is CASSLVSGSNQPQHF.

This clonotype was counted at least ten times. The chain recombines TRBV10-3 with TRBJ2-1, with TRBD2 matching over 12 bases. Per germline, CDR1 ENHRY and CDR2 SYGVKD. V gave up 4 bases and J gave up 0 bases; unmatched junction bases: 13. The length of the CDR3 is 20 residues. The CDR3 bases are TGTGCCATCAGTGGGCCCTGGACTAGCGGGGCCCTTTACTCCTACAATGAGCAGTTCTTC. It yields the protein CAISGPWTSGALYSYNEQFF.

In this sample, this clonotype turned up a few times. V usage is TRBV4-1 and J usage is TRBJ1-4; D ambiguous. This CDR3 contains 14 residues. The germline V gene has CDR1 MGHRA and CDR2 YSYEKL. The V gene lost 6 bases and the J gene lost 7 bases, with 15 bases spanning the gap. DNA of the CDR3: TGCGCCAGCAGTCCAACCGTTCTAAGTGAAAAACTGTTTTTT. Residues: CASSPTVLSEKLFF.

Notes on this clonotype: This CDR3 fails to terminate in the conserved phenylalanine or tryptophan, so it likely reflects a read error. The V gene is TRBV7-2, the J gene TRBJ1-1; D gene unclear. The CDR3 has 14 residues. V was cut by 2 bases and J by 7 bases, with 14 bases left in between. Germline CDR1 SGHTA, CDR2 FQGNSA. CDR3 in DNA: TGTGCCAGCAGCTTAAAGCCAGGAGGAGGTGAAGCTTTCCTT. Translated, it gives CASSLKPGGGEAFL.

In its sample, this clonotype was seen a few times. Written as DNA, the CDR3 is TGTGCCAGCAGCCCCACCGGGCGGACAGCTAACTATGGCTACACCTTC. It translates to CASSPTGRTANYGYTF. The chain is built from TRBV7-2 and TRBJ1-2, with a weak D call TRBD1 (6 bases). The CDR3 has 16 amino acids. Per the germline V gene, CDR1 is SGHTA and CDR2 is FQGNSA. Trimming took off 5 bases at V and 0 bases at J, with 16 bases between the two ends.

Ten or more counts support this clonotype. The chain couples TRBV6-2 or TRBV6-3 to TRBJ2-5; D is unclear. The germline CDR1 and CDR2 sequences are MNHEY and SVGEGT. Trimming removed 6 bases at V and 4 bases at J, with 9 bases between. This CDR3 spans 12 amino acids. Here the CDR3 reads CASRNHRETQYF. In DNA, the CDR3 is TGTGCCAGCAGAAACCATAGAGAGACCCAGTACTTC.

Comment on this clonotype: No conserved phenylalanine or tryptophan ends this CDR3, so it is likely a read error. In nucleotides, the CDR3 is TGCGCCAGCAAGGGGGACAGTTATGGCTACACCTTG. It codes for CASKGDSYGYTL. This chain uses TRBV5-1 with TRBJ1-2, with 7 bases aligning to TRBD1. Germline V CDR1 and CDR2: SGHRS, YFSETQ. J was trimmed by 5 bases and V by 6 bases; bases with no gene match: 4. The CDR3 is made up of 12 amino acids.

The table lists this clonotype with many counts. The chain is built from TRBV4-1 and TRBJ2-2; perhaps TRBD1 as D (6 bases). Deletions cut 3 bases from V and 5 bases from J, with 19 bases between. The germline V gene has CDR1 MGHRA and CDR2 YSYEKL. The CDR3 extends over 17 amino acids. The CDR3 DNA is TGCGCCAGCAGCCATGGCAGGGGTACCAGTTTTACCGGGGAGCTGTTTTTT. It specifies CASSHGRGTSFTGELFF.